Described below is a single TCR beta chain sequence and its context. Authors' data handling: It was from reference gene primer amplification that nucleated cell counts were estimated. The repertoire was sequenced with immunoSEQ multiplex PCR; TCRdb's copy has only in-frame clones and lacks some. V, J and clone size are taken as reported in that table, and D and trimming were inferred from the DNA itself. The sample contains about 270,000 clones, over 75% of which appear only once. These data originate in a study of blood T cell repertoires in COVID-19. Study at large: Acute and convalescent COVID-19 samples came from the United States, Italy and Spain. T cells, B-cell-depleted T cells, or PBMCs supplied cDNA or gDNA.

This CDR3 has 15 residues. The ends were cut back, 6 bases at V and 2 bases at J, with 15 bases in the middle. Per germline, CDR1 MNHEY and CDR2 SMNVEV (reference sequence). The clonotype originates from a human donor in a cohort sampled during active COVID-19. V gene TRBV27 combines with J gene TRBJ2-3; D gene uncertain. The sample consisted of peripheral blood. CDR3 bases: TGTGCCAGCAGCCGACTCCCCCCCTTCACAGATACGCAGTATTTT. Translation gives CASSRLPPFTDTQYF.